This T cell receptor (beta chain) was sequenced during a study of vaccination effects on CD4 cells after COVID-19. As to this clone: Its antigen is not identified.

V lost 2 bases and J lost 6, with 16 bases in between. CDR3 length equals 16 residues. Germline CDR1 is MNHEY and CDR2 is SVGEGT. General study findings and limits: Missing from the study were early post-infection timepoints, and its convalescent patients were few. The study found marked clonal contraction of infection- and vaccine-induced clones late after vaccination.

Profiled with immunoSEQ multiplex PCR; TCRdb holds only in-frame clones, not every one. In the table there are 30,000 to 45,000 clones, approximately 84% of which are singletons. Antigen-specific CD4+ T cells were expanded with viral peptide pools in the ViraFEST assay before sequencing. Isolation of CD4+ T cells took place after ten to eleven days of culture. Of the BNT162b2 and mRNA-1273 vaccines, participants received two doses of one or the other. Vaccine recipients lacked prior SARS-CoV-2 infection and had negative nucleocapsid antibodies. At days 3 and 7, half of the medium was exchanged for IL-2 medium.

The clonotype originates from a human donor who received a COVID-19 vaccine. Some clones in this sample may be carry-over from other donors' samples. This specimen consisted of CD4+ T cells from PBMCs cultured with HCoV-NL63 spike peptides, obtained after COVID-19 vaccination. This chain uses TRBV6-2 or TRBV6-3 with TRBJ2-2; TRBD1 might be the D (6 bases). CDR3 loop: CASSYAKTGWAGELFF. CDR3 DNA: TGTGCCAGCAGTTACGCCAAGACAGGATGGGCCGGGGAGCTGTTTTTT.